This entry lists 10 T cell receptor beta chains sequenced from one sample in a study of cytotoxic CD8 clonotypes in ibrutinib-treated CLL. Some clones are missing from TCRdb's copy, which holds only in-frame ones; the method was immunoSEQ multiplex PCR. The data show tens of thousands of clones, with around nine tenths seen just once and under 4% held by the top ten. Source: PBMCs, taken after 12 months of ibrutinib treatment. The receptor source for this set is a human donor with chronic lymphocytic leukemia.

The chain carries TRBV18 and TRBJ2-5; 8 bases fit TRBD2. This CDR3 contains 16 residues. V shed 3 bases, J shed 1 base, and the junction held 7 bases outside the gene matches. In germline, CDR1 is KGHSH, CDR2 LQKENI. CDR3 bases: TGTGCCAGCTCACCGGGAGGCGGGGGGCTCCAAGAGACCCAGTACTTC. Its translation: CASSPGGGGLQETQYF.

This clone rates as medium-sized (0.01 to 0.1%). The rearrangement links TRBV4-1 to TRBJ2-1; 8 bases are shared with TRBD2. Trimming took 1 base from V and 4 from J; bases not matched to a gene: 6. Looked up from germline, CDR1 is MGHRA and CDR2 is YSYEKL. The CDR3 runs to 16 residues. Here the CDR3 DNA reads TGCGCCAGCAGCCAAGCGGGTAGCGGGGTGTACAATGAGCAGTTCTTC. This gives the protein CASSQAGSGVYNEQFF.

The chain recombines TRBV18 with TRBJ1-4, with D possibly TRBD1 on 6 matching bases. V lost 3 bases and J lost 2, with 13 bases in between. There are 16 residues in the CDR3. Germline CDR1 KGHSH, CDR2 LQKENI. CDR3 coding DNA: TGTGCCAGCTCACCCGACCGAACAGGGACTAATGAAAAACTGTTTTTT. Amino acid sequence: CASSPDRTGTNEKLFF.

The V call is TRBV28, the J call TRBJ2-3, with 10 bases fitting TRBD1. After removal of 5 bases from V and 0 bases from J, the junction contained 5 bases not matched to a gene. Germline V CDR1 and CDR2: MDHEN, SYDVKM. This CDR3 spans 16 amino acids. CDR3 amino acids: CASSLRTGGSTDTQYF. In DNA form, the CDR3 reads TGTGCCAGCAGTCTCAGGACAGGGGGAAGCACAGATACGCAGTATTTT.

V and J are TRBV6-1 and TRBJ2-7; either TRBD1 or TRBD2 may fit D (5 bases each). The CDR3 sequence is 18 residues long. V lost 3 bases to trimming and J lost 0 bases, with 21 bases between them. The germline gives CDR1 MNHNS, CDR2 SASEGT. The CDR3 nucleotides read TGTGCCAGCAGTGATCCGGGGACCCATGGGTCATTCTCCTACGAGCAGTACTTC. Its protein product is CASSDPGTHGSFSYEQYF.

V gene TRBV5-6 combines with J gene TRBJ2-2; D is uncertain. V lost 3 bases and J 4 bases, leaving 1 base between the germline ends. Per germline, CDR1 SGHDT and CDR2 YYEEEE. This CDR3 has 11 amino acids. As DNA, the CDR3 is TGTGCCAGCAGCTCCACCGGGGAGCTGTTTTTT. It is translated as CASSSTGELFF. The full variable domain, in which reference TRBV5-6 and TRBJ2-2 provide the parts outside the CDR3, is DAGVTQSPTHLIKTRGQQVTLRCSPKSGHDTVSWYQQALGQGPQFIFQYYEEEERQRGNFPDRFSGHQFPNYSSELNVNALLLGDSALYLCASSSTGELFFGEGSRLTVL.

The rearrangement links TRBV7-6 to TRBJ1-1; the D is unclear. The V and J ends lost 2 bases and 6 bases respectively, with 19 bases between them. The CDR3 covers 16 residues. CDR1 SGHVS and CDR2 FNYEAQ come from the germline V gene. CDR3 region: CASSLRANIDSAEAFF. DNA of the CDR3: TGTGCCAGCAGCTTAAGGGCGAACATTGATAGCGCTGAAGCTTTCTTT.

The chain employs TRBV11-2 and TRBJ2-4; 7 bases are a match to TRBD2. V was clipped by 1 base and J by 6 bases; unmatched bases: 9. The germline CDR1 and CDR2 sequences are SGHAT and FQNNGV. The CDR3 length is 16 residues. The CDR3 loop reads CASSLVGGSTPNIQYF. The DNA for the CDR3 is TGTGCCAGCAGCTTAGTCGGCGGGAGTACTCCAAACATTCAGTACTTC.

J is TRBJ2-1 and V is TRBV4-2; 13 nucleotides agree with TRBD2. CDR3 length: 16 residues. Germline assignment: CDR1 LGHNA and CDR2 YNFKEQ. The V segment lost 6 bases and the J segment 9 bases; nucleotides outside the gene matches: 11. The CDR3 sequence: CASRHQGLAGSFEQFF. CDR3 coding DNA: TGTGCCAGCAGGCACCAGGGACTAGCGGGAAGTTTTGAGCAGTTCTTC.

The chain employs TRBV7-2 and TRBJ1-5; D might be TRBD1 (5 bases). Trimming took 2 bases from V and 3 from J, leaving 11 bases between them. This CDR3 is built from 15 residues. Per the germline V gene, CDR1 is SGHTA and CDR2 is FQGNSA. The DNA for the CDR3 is TGTGCCAGCAGCTTAACAGGCCAGCACAATCAGCCCCAGCATTTT. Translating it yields CASSLTGQHNQPQHF.